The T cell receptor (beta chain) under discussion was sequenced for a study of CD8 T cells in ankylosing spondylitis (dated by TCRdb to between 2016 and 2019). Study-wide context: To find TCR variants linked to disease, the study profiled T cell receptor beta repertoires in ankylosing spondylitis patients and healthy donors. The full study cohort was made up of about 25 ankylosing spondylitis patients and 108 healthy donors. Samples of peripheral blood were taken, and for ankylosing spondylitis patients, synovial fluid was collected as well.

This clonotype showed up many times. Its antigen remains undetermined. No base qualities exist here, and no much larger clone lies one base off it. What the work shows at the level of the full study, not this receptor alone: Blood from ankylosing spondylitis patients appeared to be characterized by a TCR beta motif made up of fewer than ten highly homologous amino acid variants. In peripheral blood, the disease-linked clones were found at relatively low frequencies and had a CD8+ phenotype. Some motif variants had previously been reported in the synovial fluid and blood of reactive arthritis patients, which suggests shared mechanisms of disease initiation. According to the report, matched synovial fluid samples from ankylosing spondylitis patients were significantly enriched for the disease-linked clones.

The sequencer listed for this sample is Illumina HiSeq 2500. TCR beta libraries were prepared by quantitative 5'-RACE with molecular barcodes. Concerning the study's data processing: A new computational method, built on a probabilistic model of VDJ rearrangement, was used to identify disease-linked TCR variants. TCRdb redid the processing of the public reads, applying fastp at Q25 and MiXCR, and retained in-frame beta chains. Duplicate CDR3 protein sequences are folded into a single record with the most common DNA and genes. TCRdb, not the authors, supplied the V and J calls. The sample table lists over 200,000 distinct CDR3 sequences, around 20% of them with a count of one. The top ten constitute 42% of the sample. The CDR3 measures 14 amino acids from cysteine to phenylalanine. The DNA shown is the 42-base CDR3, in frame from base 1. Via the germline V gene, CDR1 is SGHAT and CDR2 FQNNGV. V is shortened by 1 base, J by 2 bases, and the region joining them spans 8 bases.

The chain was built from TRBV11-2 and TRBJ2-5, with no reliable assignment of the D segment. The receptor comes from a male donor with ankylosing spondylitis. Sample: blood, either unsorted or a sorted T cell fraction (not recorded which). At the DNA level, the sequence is TGTGCCAGCAGCTTAGTGTCGGAACAAGAGACCCAGTACTTC. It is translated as CASSLVSEQETQYF.